This T cell receptor beta chain was identified in a study of blood T cell repertoires in COVID-19. The germline CDR1 and CDR2 sequences are KGHSH and LQKENI. The CDR3 consists of 13 residues. The V gene lost 3 bases and the J gene lost 5 bases, with 8 bases spanning the gap. Sequencing used immunoSEQ multiplex PCR; TCRdb keeps in-frame clones, though not all of them. In the table there are 150,000 to 180,000 clones, 80% to 90% of which are singletons. The receptor comes from a woman aged 60-75 years with COVID-19, enrolled during active disease. The genes are TRBV18 and TRBJ2-1; D is perhaps TRBD1 (5 bases). The sample comprised peripheral blood. CDR3 nucleotides: TGTGCCAGCTCACCTCGACAGCACAATGAGCAGTTCTTC. Residues: CASSPRQHNEQFF.